This TCR beta chain was sequenced in a study of response to subunit inactivated influenza vaccine. This CDR3 spans 13 amino acids. CDR1 and CDR2 (germline): MNHEY, SMNVEV (reference sequence). The V end lost 5 bases, the J end lost 8 bases, and 15 bases lay between the germline ends. From the RT-PCR reads, TCRdb called clonotypes with MiXCR, one entry per CDR3 protein. The sample shows more than 700,000 distinct CDR3 sequences, less than 25% of them seen only once. Sequenced here: PBMCs from blood, sampled 4 to 6 days after vaccination. The sequence came from a man in his fifties or sixties who received an inactivated influenza vaccine. The chain combines TRBV27 with TRBJ1-1; the D gene is possibly TRBD1 (5 bases). In DNA form, the CDR3 reads TGTGCCAGCAGTCCCCCAGGGAAAAGCGAAGCTTTCTTT. Translating it yields CASSPPGKSEAFF.